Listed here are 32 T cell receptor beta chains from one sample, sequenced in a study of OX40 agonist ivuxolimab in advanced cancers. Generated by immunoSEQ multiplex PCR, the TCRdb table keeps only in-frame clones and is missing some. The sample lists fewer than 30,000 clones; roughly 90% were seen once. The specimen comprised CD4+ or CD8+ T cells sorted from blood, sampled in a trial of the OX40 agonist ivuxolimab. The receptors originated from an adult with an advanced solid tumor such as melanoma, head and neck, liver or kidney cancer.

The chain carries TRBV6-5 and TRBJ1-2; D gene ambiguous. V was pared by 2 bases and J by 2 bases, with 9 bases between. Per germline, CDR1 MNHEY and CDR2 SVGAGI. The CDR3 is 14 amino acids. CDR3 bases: TGTGCCAGCAGTTACCGCCCAGGAAACTATGGCTACACCTTC. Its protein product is CASSYRPGNYGYTF.

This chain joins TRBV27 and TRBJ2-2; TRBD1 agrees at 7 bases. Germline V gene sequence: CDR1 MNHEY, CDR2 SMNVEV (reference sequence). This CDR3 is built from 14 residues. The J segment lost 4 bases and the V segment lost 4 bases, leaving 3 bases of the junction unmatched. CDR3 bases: TGTGCCAGCAGTTCGACAGGGCTCACCGGGGAGCTGTTTTTT. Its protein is CASSSTGLTGELFF.

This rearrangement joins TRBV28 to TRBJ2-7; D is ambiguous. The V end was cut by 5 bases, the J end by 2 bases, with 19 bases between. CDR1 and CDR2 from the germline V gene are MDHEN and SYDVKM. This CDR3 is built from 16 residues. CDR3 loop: CASSPPLSDGTYEQYF. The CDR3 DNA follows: TGTGCCAGCAGTCCACCCCTATCCGACGGAACCTACGAGCAGTACTTC.

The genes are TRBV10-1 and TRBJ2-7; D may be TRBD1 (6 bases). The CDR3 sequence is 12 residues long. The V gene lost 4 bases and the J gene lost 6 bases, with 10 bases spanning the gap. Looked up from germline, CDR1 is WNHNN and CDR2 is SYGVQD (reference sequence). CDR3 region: CASSVGRGEQYF. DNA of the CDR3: TGCGCCAGCAGTGTGGGCAGGGGCGAGCAGTACTTC.

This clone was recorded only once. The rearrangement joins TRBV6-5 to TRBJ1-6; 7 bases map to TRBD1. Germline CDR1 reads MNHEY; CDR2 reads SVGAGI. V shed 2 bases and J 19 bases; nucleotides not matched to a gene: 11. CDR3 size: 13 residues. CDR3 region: CASSYGSGTVHHF. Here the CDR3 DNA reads TGTGCCAGCAGTTACGGCAGCGGGACAGTCCATCACTTT.

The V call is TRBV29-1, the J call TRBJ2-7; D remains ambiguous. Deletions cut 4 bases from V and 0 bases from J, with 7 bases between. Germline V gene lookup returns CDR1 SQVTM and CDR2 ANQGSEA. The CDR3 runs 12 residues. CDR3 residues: CSVVFTSYEQYF. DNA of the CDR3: TGCAGCGTTGTTTTCACCTCCTACGAGCAGTACTTC.

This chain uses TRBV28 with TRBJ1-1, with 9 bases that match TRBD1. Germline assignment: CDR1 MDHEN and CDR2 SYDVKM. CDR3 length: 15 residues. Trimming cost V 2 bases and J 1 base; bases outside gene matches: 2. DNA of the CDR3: TGTGCCAGCAGTTTACCACAGGGGGCGAACACTGAAGCTTTCTTT. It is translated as CASSLPQGANTEAFF.

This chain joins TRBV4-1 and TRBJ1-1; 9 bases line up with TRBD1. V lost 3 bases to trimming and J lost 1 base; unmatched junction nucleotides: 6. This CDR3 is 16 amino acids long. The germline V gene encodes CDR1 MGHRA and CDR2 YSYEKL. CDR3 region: CASSQGPGQGNTEAFF. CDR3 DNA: TGCGCCAGCAGCCAGGGTCCGGGACAGGGGAACACTGAAGCTTTCTTT.

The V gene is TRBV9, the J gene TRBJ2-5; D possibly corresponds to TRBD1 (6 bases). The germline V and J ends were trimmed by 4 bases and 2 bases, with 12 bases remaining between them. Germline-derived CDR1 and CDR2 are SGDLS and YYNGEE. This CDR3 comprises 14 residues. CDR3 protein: CASSPDRQQETQYF. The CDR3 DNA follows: TGTGCCAGCAGCCCGGACAGACAGCAAGAGACCCAGTACTTC.

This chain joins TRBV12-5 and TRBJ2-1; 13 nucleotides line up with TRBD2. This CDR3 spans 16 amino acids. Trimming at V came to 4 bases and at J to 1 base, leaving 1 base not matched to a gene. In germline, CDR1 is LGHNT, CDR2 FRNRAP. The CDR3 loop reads CASGWGLAGSYNEQFF. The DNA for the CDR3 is TGTGCTAGTGGTTGGGGACTAGCGGGGTCCTACAATGAGCAGTTCTTC.

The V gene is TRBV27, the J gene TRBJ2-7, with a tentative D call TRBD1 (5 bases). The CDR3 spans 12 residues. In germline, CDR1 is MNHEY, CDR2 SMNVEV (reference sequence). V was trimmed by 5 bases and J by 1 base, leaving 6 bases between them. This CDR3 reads CASSTGSYEQYF. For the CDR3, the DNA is TGTGCCAGCAGTACAGGTTCCTACGAGCAGTACTTC.

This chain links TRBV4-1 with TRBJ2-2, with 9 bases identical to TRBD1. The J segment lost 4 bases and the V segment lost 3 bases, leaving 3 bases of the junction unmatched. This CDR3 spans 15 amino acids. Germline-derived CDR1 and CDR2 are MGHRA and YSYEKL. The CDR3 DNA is TGCGCCAGCAGCCACCGACAGGGGGGCACCGGGGAGCTGTTTTTT. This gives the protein CASSHRQGGTGELFF.

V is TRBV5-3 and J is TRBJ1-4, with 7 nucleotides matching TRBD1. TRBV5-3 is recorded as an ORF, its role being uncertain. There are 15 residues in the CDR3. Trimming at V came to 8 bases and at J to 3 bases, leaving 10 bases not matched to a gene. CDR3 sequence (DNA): TGTGCCAGCACCGTTACAGGGGAATCTAATGAAAAACTGTTTTTT. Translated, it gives CASTVTGESNEKLFF.

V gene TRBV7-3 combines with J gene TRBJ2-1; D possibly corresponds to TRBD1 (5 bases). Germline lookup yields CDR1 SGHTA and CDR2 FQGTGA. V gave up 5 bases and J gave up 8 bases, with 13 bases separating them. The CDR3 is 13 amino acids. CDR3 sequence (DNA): TGTGCCAGCAGCGAAGGACATGGATATGAGCAGTTCTTC. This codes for CASSEGHGYEQFF.

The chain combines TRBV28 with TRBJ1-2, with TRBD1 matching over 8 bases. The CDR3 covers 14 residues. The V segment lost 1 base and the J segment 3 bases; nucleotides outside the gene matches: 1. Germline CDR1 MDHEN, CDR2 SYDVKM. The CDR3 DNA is TGTGCCAGCAGTTTATCAGGGGGCTACTATGGCTACACCTTC. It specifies CASSLSGGYYGYTF.

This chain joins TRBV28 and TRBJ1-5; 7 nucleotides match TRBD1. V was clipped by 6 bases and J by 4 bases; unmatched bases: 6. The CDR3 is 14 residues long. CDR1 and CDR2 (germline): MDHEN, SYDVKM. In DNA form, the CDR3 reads TGTGCCAGCAGCACGACAGGGCTGAATCAGCCCCAGCATTTT. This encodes CASSTTGLNQPQHF.

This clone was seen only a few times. The CDR3 coding sequence is TGTGCCTGGAGTGTCGGAGGGACTGAAGCTTTCTTT. Its protein is CAWSVGGTEAFF. The chain recombines TRBV30 with TRBJ1-1; D gene ambiguous. Trimming shortened V by 0 bases and J by 5 bases, and 7 bases separated the two germline ends. CDR3 size: 12 residues. Per the germline V gene, CDR1 is GTSNPN and CDR2 is SVGIG (reference sequence).

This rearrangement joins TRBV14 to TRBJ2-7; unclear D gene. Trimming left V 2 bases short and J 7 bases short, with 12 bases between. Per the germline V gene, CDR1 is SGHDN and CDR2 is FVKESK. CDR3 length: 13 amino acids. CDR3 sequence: CASSQRYLYEQYF. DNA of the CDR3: TGTGCCAGCAGCCAACGTTACCTATATGAGCAGTACTTC.

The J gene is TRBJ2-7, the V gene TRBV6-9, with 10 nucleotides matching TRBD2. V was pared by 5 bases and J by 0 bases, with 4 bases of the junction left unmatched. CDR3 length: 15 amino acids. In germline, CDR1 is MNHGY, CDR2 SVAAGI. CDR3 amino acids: CASSETSGISYEQYF. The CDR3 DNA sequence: TGTGCCAGCAGTGAAACTAGCGGGATCTCCTACGAGCAGTACTTC.

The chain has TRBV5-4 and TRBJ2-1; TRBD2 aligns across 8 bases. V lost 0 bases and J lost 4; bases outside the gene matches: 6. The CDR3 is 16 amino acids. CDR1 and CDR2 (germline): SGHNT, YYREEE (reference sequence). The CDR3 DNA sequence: TGTGCCAGCAGCTTGGATAGTAGCGGGGCTTACAATGAGCAGTTCTTC. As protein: CASSLDSSGAYNEQFF.

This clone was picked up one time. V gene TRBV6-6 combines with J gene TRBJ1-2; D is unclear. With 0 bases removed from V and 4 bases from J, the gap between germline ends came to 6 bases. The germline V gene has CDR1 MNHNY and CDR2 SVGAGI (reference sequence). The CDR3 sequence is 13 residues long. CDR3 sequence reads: CASSYSTAYGYTF. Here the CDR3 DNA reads TGTGCCAGCAGTTACTCTACGGCCTATGGCTACACCTTC.

Here the CDR3 DNA reads TGCGCCAGCAGCCAACCGACGCGGGGCGAGCAGTACTTC. Its protein product is CASSQPTRGEQYF. V is TRBV5-1 and J is TRBJ2-7; possible D gene TRBD2, 6 bases. Germline V gene sequence: CDR1 SGHRS, CDR2 YFSETQ. This CDR3 is built from 13 residues. Trimming pared 4 bases from V and 6 bases from J, leaving 14 bases between. Looking up the rest from reference TRBV5-1 and TRBJ2-7 gives the full variable domain: KAGVTQTPRYLIKTRGQQVTLSCSPISGHRSVSWYQQTPGQGLQFLFEYFSETQRNKGNFPGRFSGRQFSNSRSEMNVSTLELGDSALYLCASSQPTRGEQYFGPGTRLTVT.

CDR3: CASSPEINEQFF. The CDR3 DNA reads as TGTGCCAGCAGCCCCGAAATCAATGAGCAGTTCTTC. The chain uses TRBV28 and TRBJ2-1; D gene unclear. Germline V gives CDR1 MDHEN, CDR2 SYDVKM. Trimming cost V 6 bases and J 6 bases, with 9 bases left between them. This CDR3 has 12 residues.

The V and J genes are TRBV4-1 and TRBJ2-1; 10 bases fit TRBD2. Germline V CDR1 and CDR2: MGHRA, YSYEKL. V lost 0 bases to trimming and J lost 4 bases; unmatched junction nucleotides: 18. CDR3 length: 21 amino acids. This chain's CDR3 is CASSQEGGLAASPQGYNEQFF. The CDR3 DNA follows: TGCGCCAGCAGCCAAGAAGGTGGACTAGCGGCGTCCCCACAGGGGTACAATGAGCAGTTCTTC.

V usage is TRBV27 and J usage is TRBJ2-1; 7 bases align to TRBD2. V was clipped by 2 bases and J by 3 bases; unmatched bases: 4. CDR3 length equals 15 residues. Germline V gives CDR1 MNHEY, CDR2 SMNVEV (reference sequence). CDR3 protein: CASSLAGEIYNEQFF. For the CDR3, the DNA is TGTGCCAGCAGTTTAGCGGGGGAGATCTACAATGAGCAGTTCTTC.

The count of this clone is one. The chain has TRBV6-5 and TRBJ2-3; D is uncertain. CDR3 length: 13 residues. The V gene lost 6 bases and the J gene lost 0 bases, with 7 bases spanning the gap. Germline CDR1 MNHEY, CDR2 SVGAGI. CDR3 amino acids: CASRAGSTDTQYF. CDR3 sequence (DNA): TGTGCCAGCAGGGCAGGTAGCACAGATACGCAGTATTTT.

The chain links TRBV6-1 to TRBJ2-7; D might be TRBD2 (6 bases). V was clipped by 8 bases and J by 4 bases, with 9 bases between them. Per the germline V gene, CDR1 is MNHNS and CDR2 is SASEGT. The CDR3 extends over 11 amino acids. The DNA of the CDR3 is TGTGCCAGCCTCGCGGGGTACGAGCAGTACTTC. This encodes CASLAGYEQYF.

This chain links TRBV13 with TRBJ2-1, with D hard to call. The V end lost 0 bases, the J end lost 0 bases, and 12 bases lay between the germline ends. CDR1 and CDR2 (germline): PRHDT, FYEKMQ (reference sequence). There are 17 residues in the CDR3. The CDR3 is CASSLGLGSSSYNEQFF. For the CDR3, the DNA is TGTGCCAGCAGCTTAGGATTAGGTTCGAGCTCCTACAATGAGCAGTTCTTC. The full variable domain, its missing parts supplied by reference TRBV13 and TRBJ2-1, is AAGVIQSPRHLIKEKRETATLKCYPIPRHDTVYWYQQGPGQDPQFLISFYEKMQSDKGSIPDRFSAQQFSDYHSELNMSSLELGDSALYFCASSLGLGSSSYNEQFFGPGTRLTVL.

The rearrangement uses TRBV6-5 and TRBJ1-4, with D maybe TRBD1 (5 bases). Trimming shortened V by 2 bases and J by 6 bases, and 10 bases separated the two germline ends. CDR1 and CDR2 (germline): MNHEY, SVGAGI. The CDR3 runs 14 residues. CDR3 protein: CASSYLLGDEKLFF. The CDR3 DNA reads TGTGCCAGCAGTTACCTCCTGGGGGATGAAAAACTGTTTTTT.

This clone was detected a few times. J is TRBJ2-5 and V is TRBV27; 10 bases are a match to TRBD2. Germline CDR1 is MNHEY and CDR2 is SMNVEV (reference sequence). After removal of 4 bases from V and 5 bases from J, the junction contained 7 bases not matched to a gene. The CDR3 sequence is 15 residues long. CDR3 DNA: TGTGCCAGCAGTTCCCTAGCGGGAGCACGGGAGACCCAGTACTTC. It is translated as CASSSLAGARETQYF.

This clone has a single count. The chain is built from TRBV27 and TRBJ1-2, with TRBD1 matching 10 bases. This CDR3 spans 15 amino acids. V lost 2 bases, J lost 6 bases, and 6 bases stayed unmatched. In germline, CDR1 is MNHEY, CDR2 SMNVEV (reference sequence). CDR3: CASSLIWTGGDGYTF. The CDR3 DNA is TGTGCCAGCAGTTTAATTTGGACAGGGGGGGATGGCTACACCTTC.

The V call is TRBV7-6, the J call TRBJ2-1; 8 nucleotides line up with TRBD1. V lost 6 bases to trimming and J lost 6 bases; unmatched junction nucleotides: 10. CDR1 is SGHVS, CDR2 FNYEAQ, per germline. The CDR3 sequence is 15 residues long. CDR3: CASRLDRGLSNEQFF. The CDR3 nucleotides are TGTGCCAGCAGACTCGACAGGGGATTGTCCAATGAGCAGTTCTTC.